The entry that follows covers one T cell receptor beta chain sequence. The target antigen is unknown. The data were obtained in a study of cytomegalovirus exposure and HLA in healthy donors. PCR was performed using 60 Vbeta and 13 Jbeta primers. Measured with immunoSEQ multiplex PCR; TCRdb has only the in-frame clones, and not every one. The sample includes 160,000 or so clones, 70% to 85% of them seen just once. This CDR3 is built from 15 residues. Germline V gene lookup returns CDR1 MNHEY and CDR2 SMNVEV (reference sequence). The germline V and J ends were trimmed by 6 bases and 1 base, with 10 bases remaining between them. Whole-study results and caveats: It was shown in a later analysis that HLA-associated TCR beta chains were more clonally expanded than other, equally common chains. A later analysis found TCR association rates differed by HLA locus, highest for DRB1 and lowest for HLA-C. Cytomegalovirus association was listed for 164 TCR beta chains.

Among the donors, all were healthy bone marrow donors. Sequencing was carried out using PBMCs. The receptor comes from a woman aged 40 to 55 in good health and CMV-seronegative. The chain joins TRBV27 to TRBJ2-6; D gene uncertain. The CDR3 nucleotides are TGTGCCAGCAGGACACTGGGTTCTGGGGCCAACGTCCTGACTTTC. Translating it yields CASRTLGSGANVLTF.